Listed below are T cell receptor beta chains from one sample, sequenced in a study of blood T cell repertoires in COVID-19. Here immunoSEQ multiplex PCR was the method, and the copy in TCRdb shows in-frame clones only, minus some. The sample shows some 200,000 clones, 88% of them seen only once. Sequencing input: peripheral blood. Receptors originate from a man aged 35 to 55 with active or convalescent COVID-19. Both conserved end residues are part of each CDR3. A D gene is named only where the DNA matches it firmly. Rows give clone size only sometimes, using once, few, many, or a class for an expanded clone.

d_call: NA
j_call: TRBJ2-1
clone_size: NA
v_call: TRBV5-6
cdr3_nt: TGTGCCAGCAGCTTGGTACAGGAGTACAATGAGCAGTTCTTC
cdr3_aa: CASSLVQEYNEQFF

d_call: NA
j_call: TRBJ1-1
clone_size: NA
v_call: TRBV5-1
cdr3_nt: TGCGCCAGCAGCTTGATTACAGCCGCTGAAGCTTTCTTT
cdr3_aa: CASSLITAAEAFF

d_call: NA
j_call: TRBJ1-4
clone_size: NA
v_call: TRBV19
cdr3_nt: TGTGCCAGTAGTCTCCATACCCAGCGATCTAATGAAAAACTGTTTTTT
cdr3_aa: CASSLHTQRSNEKLFF

d_call: NA
j_call: TRBJ2-5
clone_size: NA
v_call: TRBV19
cdr3_nt: TGTGCCAGTAGTATCAGCCTACAGGGACCTCACGAGACCCAGTACTTC
cdr3_aa: CASSISLQGPHETQYF

d_call: NA
j_call: TRBJ1-1
clone_size: once
v_call: TRBV28
cdr3_nt: TGTGCCAGCAGCCAGGGACTTGAAGCTTTCTTT
cdr3_aa: CASSQGLEAFF

d_call: NA
j_call: TRBJ1-5
clone_size: NA
v_call: TRBV6-2/TRBV6-3
cdr3_nt: TGTGCCAGCAGTTACTCGGGGGCAGGGGTTCTTAGCAATCAGCCCCAGCATTTT
cdr3_aa: CASSYSGAGVLSNQPQHF

d_call: NA
j_call: TRBJ1-5
clone_size: NA
v_call: TRBV28
cdr3_nt: TGTGCCAGCAGTCCCGGACAGAACCATCAGCCCCAGCATTTT
cdr3_aa: CASSPGQNHQPQHF

d_call: NA
j_call: TRBJ2-2
clone_size: NA
v_call: TRBV5-4
cdr3_nt: TGTGCCAGCAGCGATCGTGCAGGAAACACCGGGGAGCTGTTTTTT
cdr3_aa: CASSDRAGNTGELFF

d_call: NA
j_call: TRBJ2-1
clone_size: once
v_call: TRBV19
cdr3_nt: TGTGCCAGTAGTATCGGGTCAGTAAGTAATGAGCAGTTCTTC
cdr3_aa: CASSIGSVSNEQFF

d_call: NA
j_call: TRBJ2-2
clone_size: few
v_call: TRBV2
cdr3_nt: TGTGCCAGCAGTGAAACACCTTTGAACACCGGGGAGCTGTTTTTT
cdr3_aa: CASSETPLNTGELFF

d_call: TRBD1
j_call: TRBJ1-1
clone_size: NA
v_call: TRBV11-3
cdr3_nt: TGTGCCAGCAGCACGGGACAGATGAACACTGAAGCTTTCTTT
cdr3_aa: CASSTGQMNTEAFF

d_call: NA
j_call: TRBJ1-2
clone_size: many
v_call: TRBV7-9
cdr3_nt: TGTGCCAGCAGCCCGGGTCCGCAGGGAACCTATGGCTACACCTTC
cdr3_aa: CASSPGPQGTYGYTF

d_call: NA
j_call: TRBJ1-1
clone_size: NA
v_call: TRBV11-3
cdr3_nt: TGTGCCAGCAGCCCGTGGACAGAGGTCGTGAACACTGAAGCTTTCTTT
cdr3_aa: CASSPWTEVVNTEAFF

d_call: TRBD2
j_call: TRBJ2-7
clone_size: NA
v_call: TRBV18
cdr3_nt: TGTGCCAGCTCACTCCGATCGGGGGGGGTGAACGAGCAGTACTTC
cdr3_aa: CASSLRSGGVNEQYF

d_call: TRBD2
j_call: TRBJ2-1
clone_size: NA
v_call: TRBV28
cdr3_nt: TGTGCCAGCAGTGCCGTCCTAGGACTAGCGGGAGGAGTGCAGTTCTTC
cdr3_aa: CASSAVLGLAGGVQFF

d_call: TRBD1
j_call: TRBJ1-1
clone_size: few
v_call: TRBV19
cdr3_nt: TGTGCCAGTAGCACGACAGGGCGGAACACTGAAGCTTTCTTT
cdr3_aa: CASSTTGRNTEAFF

d_call: NA
j_call: TRBJ2-1
clone_size: once
v_call: TRBV2
cdr3_nt: TGTGCCAGCAGTGACAGGCTGAGCTCCTACAATGAGCAGTTCTTC
cdr3_aa: CASSDRLSSYNEQFF

d_call: NA
j_call: TRBJ1-3
clone_size: NA
v_call: TRBV12-5
cdr3_nt: TGTGCTAGTGCCATACAGGTACTCTCTGGAAACACCATATATTTT
cdr3_aa: CASAIQVLSGNTIYF

d_call: TRBD2
j_call: TRBJ2-1
clone_size: NA
v_call: TRBV11-3
cdr3_nt: TGTGCCAGCAGCCAAGGGACTAGCGGGAGGTCAGACAATGAGCAGTTCTTC
cdr3_aa: CASSQGTSGRSDNEQFF

d_call: NA
j_call: TRBJ2-2
clone_size: NA
v_call: TRBV6-4
cdr3_nt: TGTGCCAGCAGTGACTCCTTAACAGGGCTCTACACCGGGGAGCTGTTTTTT
cdr3_aa: CASSDSLTGLYTGELFF

d_call: NA
j_call: TRBJ1-1
clone_size: few
v_call: TRBV5-4
cdr3_nt: TGTGCCAGCAGCTTGGCCTCGGGACAAAACACTGAAGCTTTCTTT
cdr3_aa: CASSLASGQNTEAFF

d_call: TRBD1
j_call: TRBJ1-1
clone_size: NA
v_call: TRBV6-5
cdr3_nt: TGTGCCAGCAGGGGACAGGGGAGCACTGAAGCTTTCTTT
cdr3_aa: CASRGQGSTEAFF

d_call: TRBD1
j_call: TRBJ1-5
clone_size: once
v_call: TRBV30
cdr3_nt: TGTGCCTGGAGCGTGGACAGGGGACGAAATAGCAATCAGCCCCAGCATTTT
cdr3_aa: CAWSVDRGRNSNQPQHF

d_call: NA
j_call: TRBJ1-5
clone_size: NA
v_call: TRBV3-1/TRBV3-2
cdr3_nt: TGTGCCAGCAGCCTCGAGGTGGGAGTTAATCAGCCCCAGCATTTT
cdr3_aa: CASSLEVGVNQPQHF

d_call: TRBD2
j_call: TRBJ2-5
clone_size: NA
v_call: TRBV13
cdr3_nt: TGTGCCAGCAGCCTATCGGGGGGGTACCAAGAGACCCAGTACTTC
cdr3_aa: CASSLSGGYQETQYF

d_call: NA
j_call: TRBJ1-1
clone_size: NA
v_call: TRBV7-2
cdr3_nt: TGTGCCAGCAGCTTAGTACAGAACACGAACACTGAAGCTTTCTTT
cdr3_aa: CASSLVQNTNTEAFF

d_call: TRBD1
j_call: TRBJ2-3
clone_size: NA
v_call: TRBV6-5
cdr3_nt: TGTGCCAGCAAGAGGGGGCTTCGGTCAGATACGCAGTATTTT
cdr3_aa: CASKRGLRSDTQYF

d_call: TRBD1
j_call: TRBJ2-7
clone_size: NA
v_call: TRBV7-9
cdr3_nt: TGTGCCAGCAGCCGCCGGGACAGGCGCTCCTACGAGCAGTACTTC
cdr3_aa: CASSRRDRRSYEQYF

d_call: TRBD1
j_call: TRBJ1-3
clone_size: once
v_call: TRBV30
cdr3_nt: TGTGCCTGGAGTTGGGACAGGGACGTTAACACCATATATTTT
cdr3_aa: CAWSWDRDVNTIYF

d_call: NA
j_call: TRBJ1-2
clone_size: NA
v_call: TRBV6-5
cdr3_nt: TGTGCCAGTGAACCGGGAACCTATGGCTACACCTTC
cdr3_aa: CASEPGTYGYTF

d_call: TRBD1
j_call: TRBJ1-2
clone_size: NA
v_call: TRBV6-2/TRBV6-3
cdr3_nt: TGTGCCAGCAGTCCCCGGACAGGAGGCCACTATGGCTACACCTTC
cdr3_aa: CASSPRTGGHYGYTF

d_call: NA
j_call: TRBJ2-7
clone_size: NA
v_call: TRBV28
cdr3_nt: TGTGCCAGCAGTCCAGGGATATCAACCTACGAGCAGTACTTC
cdr3_aa: CASSPGISTYEQYF

d_call: NA
j_call: TRBJ1-3
clone_size: NA
v_call: TRBV19
cdr3_nt: TGTGCCAGTAGTTGGCAATCTGGAAACACCATATATTTT
cdr3_aa: CASSWQSGNTIYF

d_call: TRBD1
j_call: TRBJ1-1
clone_size: once
v_call: TRBV7-9
cdr3_nt: TGTGCCAGCAGCTGGGCGACGGGGGTCGGGACAGGGGGAACTGAAGCTTTCTTT
cdr3_aa: CASSWATGVGTGGTEAFF

d_call: NA
j_call: TRBJ2-7
clone_size: NA
v_call: TRBV6-5
cdr3_nt: TGTGCCAGTAATAGAGGACTAGAGCAGTACTTC
cdr3_aa: CASNRGLEQYF

d_call: TRBD2
j_call: TRBJ2-1
clone_size: NA
v_call: TRBV28
cdr3_nt: TGTGCCAGCAGTTTAGCGGGAGGGCCATTAAATGAGCAGTTCTTC
cdr3_aa: CASSLAGGPLNEQFF

d_call: NA
j_call: TRBJ1-2
clone_size: NA
v_call: TRBV28
cdr3_nt: TGTGCCAGCAGTTTATCGCAGGGGCTCTATGGCTACACCTTC
cdr3_aa: CASSLSQGLYGYTF

d_call: TRBD2
j_call: TRBJ2-7
clone_size: NA
v_call: TRBV4-1
cdr3_nt: TGCGCCAGCAGCCAGGGTACTAGCGGGGCCTACGAGCAGTACTTC
cdr3_aa: CASSQGTSGAYEQYF

d_call: TRBD1
j_call: TRBJ1-1
clone_size: NA
v_call: TRBV10-3
cdr3_nt: TGTGCCATCAGGGGGACAGGGGCCGCGAACACTGAAGCTTTCTTT
cdr3_aa: CAIRGTGAANTEAFF

d_call: NA
j_call: TRBJ2-1
clone_size: NA
v_call: TRBV15
cdr3_nt: TGTGCCACCAGCCGGGGTCGAGGGGGGGGATACAATGAGCAGTTCTTC
cdr3_aa: CATSRGRGGGYNEQFF

d_call: NA
j_call: TRBJ1-4
clone_size: NA
v_call: TRBV6-5
cdr3_nt: TGTGCCAGCAGACAAACAGGGTTAGGTGAAAAACTGTTTTTT
cdr3_aa: CASRQTGLGEKLFF

d_call: TRBD1
j_call: TRBJ1-3
clone_size: NA
v_call: TRBV2
cdr3_nt: TGTGCCAGCAGTGGGGGACAGCATGGAAACACCATATATTTT
cdr3_aa: CASSGGQHGNTIYF

d_call: TRBD2
j_call: TRBJ2-1
clone_size: once
v_call: TRBV5-1
cdr3_nt: TGCGCCAGCAGCCCCGCGGGAGTATCGGTTTATGAGCAGTTCTTC
cdr3_aa: CASSPAGVSVYEQFF

d_call: NA
j_call: TRBJ2-1
clone_size: NA
v_call: TRBV9
cdr3_nt: TGTGCCAGCAGCGTAGGTCCAGGTTCCTACAATGAGCAGTTCTTC
cdr3_aa: CASSVGPGSYNEQFF

d_call: TRBD1
j_call: TRBJ1-4
clone_size: once
v_call: TRBV7-9
cdr3_nt: TGTGCCAGCAGCTCCTCCGGACAGGGTTGGGAAAAACTGTTTTTT
cdr3_aa: CASSSSGQGWEKLFF

d_call: TRBD1
j_call: TRBJ1-6
clone_size: NA
v_call: TRBV9
cdr3_nt: TGTGCCAGCAGCGAGAGACAGGGGAATTCACCCCTCCACTTT
cdr3_aa: CASSERQGNSPLHF

d_call: TRBD1
j_call: TRBJ1-3
clone_size: NA
v_call: TRBV28
cdr3_nt: TGTGCCAGCAGTTCTCCGGGACAGGGGGCGGACACCATATATTTT
cdr3_aa: CASSSPGQGADTIYF